Listed here are 18 T cell receptor beta chains from one sample, sequenced in a study of blood T cells in healthy people across ages. The authors ran a second PCR of 7 to 11 cycles using a sample-barcoded 5' primer and a J-beta primer mix. A single record per CDR3 protein comes from TCRdb applying MiXCR to the 5' RACE reads. This sample has 1.5 million to 2 million distinct CDR3 sequences, with 28% found just once. Sequenced sample: blood. The source of these receptors is a woman under 40 in good health.

This clonotype was detected only a few times. The V call is TRBV15, the J call TRBJ2-1; tentative D call: TRBD2 (6 bases). V lost 10 bases to trimming and J lost 6 bases, with 16 bases between them. CDR1 LNHNV and CDR2 YYDKDF come from the germline V gene (reference sequence). CDR3 size: 13 residues. DNA for the CDR3: TGTGCCAGGGGCGGGGAAGGTGGCAATGAGCAGTTCTTC. This codes for CARGGEGGNEQFF.

This sequence joins TRBV6-6 and TRBJ2-1; no clear D gene. V was trimmed by 0 bases and J by 10 bases, leaving 16 bases between them. The CDR3 sequence is 15 residues long. Germline CDR1 and CDR2: MNHNY and SVGAGI (reference sequence). The CDR3 bases are TGTGCCAGCAGTTACTCAGCTGGTGGGTCCTACGAGCAGTTCTTC. Its translation: CASSYSAGGSYEQFF.

Comments on this clonotype: A single base separates this from a much larger clone, so it may be a read error. The chain joins TRBV2 to TRBJ2-7; D remains ambiguous. CDR1 and CDR2 (germline): SNHLY, FYNNEI. The CDR3 contains 13 residues. The CDR3 DNA sequence: TGTACCAGCAGTGAAGCCACCGGAAGGGAGCAGTACTTC. This sequence encodes CTSSEATGREQYF. Variable domain in full (rest from reference TRBV2 and TRBJ2-7): EPEVTQTPSHQVTQMGQEVILRCVPISNHLYFYWYRQILGQKVEFLVSFYNNEISEKSEIFDDQFSVERPDGSNFTLKIRSTKLEDSAMYFCTSSEATGREQYFGPGTRLTVT.

This clonotype was seen a few times. DNA of the CDR3: TGTGCCAGCCATCGAGACAGGGGGGCCGATAGCAATCAGCCCCAGCATTTT. Amino acids: CASHRDRGADSNQPQHF. The chain recombines TRBV2 with TRBJ1-5; 9 nucleotides line up with TRBD1. J was trimmed by 0 bases and V by 8 bases; bases with no gene match: 11. There are 17 residues in the CDR3. CDR1 is SNHLY and CDR2 is FYNNEI in the germline V gene.

This clonotype showed up just a few times. The chain has TRBV18 and TRBJ2-6, with D perhaps TRBD1 (6 bases). The CDR3 has 17 residues. The V gene lost 5 bases and the J gene lost 0 bases, with 14 bases spanning the gap. Germline loops: CDR1 KGHSH, CDR2 LQKENI. In nucleotides, the CDR3 is TGTGCCAGCTCAACGACAGGTGGAAGCTCTGGGGCCAACGTCCTGACTTTC. It translates to CASSTTGGSSGANVLTF.

This clonotype was observed at least ten times. CDR3 amino acids: CSVTSQGPDGAGAAGMSKNIQYF. The CDR3 DNA is TGCAGCGTCACCTCTCAAGGGCCGGATGGTGCGGGAGCTGCAGGGATGAGTAAAAACATTCAGTACTTC. The chain links TRBV29-1 to TRBJ2-4; 7 bases are shared with TRBD2. The CDR3 consists of 23 residues. The J segment lost 4 bases and the V segment lost 6 bases, leaving 36 bases of the junction unmatched. CDR1 and CDR2 from the germline V gene are SQVTM and ANQGSEA.

This sequence joins TRBV20-1 and TRBJ2-7, with a tentative D call TRBD2 (6 bases). Trimming shortened V by 5 bases and J by 2 bases, and 16 bases separated the two germline ends. Germline CDR1 is DFQATT and CDR2 is SNEGSKA (reference sequence). The CDR3 consists of 14 residues. The CDR3 loop is CSASTSEVPYEQYF. The CDR3 region has the DNA TGCAGTGCTTCGACTAGTGAGGTCCCCTACGAGCAGTACTTC.

The chain couples TRBV7-3 to TRBJ1-1; possible D gene TRBD1, 6 bases. This CDR3 is 12 amino acids long. From germline, CDR1 is SGHTA and CDR2 FQGTGA. Trimming stripped 6 bases from V and 9 bases from J, with 14 bases between. The CDR3, as DNA: TGTGCCAGCAGTCATCCAGGGGCTCAAGCTTTCTTT. Translation: CASSHPGAQAFF.

V gene TRBV30 combines with J gene TRBJ2-1, with D perhaps given as TRBD1 or TRBD2 (7 bases each). The V end lost 8 bases, the J end lost 13 bases, and 24 bases lay between the germline ends. CDR1 GTSNPN and CDR2 SVGIG come from the germline V gene (reference sequence). The CDR3 loop spans 13 amino acids. CDR3 nucleotide sequence: TGTGCCGGGGAGGGGGCAAGGGAAGAGACCCAGTTCTTC. Translated, it gives CAGEGAREETQFF.

The table lists this clonotype with many counts. In DNA form, the CDR3 reads TGTGCCAGCAGCAGGGGGACTGCCTACAATGAGCAGTTCTTC. This gives the protein CASSRGTAYNEQFF. The rearrangement uses TRBV7-2 and TRBJ2-1; the D gene could be TRBD1 or TRBD2 (6 bases each). The germline CDR1 and CDR2 sequences are SGHTA and FQGNSA. The V end was cut by 5 bases, the J end by 2 bases, with 10 bases between. This CDR3 has 14 amino acids. Complete variable domain (other parts from reference TRBV7-2 and TRBJ2-1): GAGVSQSPSNKVTEKGKDVELRCDPISGHTALYWYRQSLGQGLEFLIYFQGNSAPDKSGLPSDRFSAERTGGSVSTLTIQRTQQEDSAVYLCASSRGTAYNEQFFGPGTRLTVL.

This clonotype was found a few times. The rearrangement joins TRBV20-1 to TRBJ2-3; 9 bases are a match to TRBD1. Trimming at V came to 6 bases and at J to 1 base, leaving 14 bases not matched to a gene. CDR1 is DFQATT, CDR2 SNEGSKA, per germline (reference sequence). The CDR3 spans 17 residues. The CDR3 loop reads CSAPHRERDRGTDTQYF. CDR3 nucleotide sequence: TGCAGTGCGCCTCATCGGGAAAGGGACAGGGGCACAGATACGCAGTATTTT.

This chain uses TRBV20-1 with TRBJ2-5; TRBD2 matches 11 bases. The CDR3 runs to 15 residues. Germline CDR1 DFQATT, CDR2 SNEGSKA (reference sequence). Trimming cost V 2 bases and J 3 bases; bases outside gene matches: 5. CDR3: CSARTGTSGEETQYF. In nucleotides, the CDR3 is TGCAGTGCTAGAACAGGGACTAGCGGAGAAGAGACCCAGTACTTC.

The genes are TRBV6-5 and TRBJ2-7; possibly TRBD2 for D (6 bases). Looked up from germline, CDR1 is MNHEY and CDR2 is SVGAGI. The V gene lost 10 bases and the J gene lost 2 bases, with 18 bases spanning the gap. The CDR3 is 14 residues long. As DNA, the CDR3 is TGTGCCACCCAAGGGACTCAGCGGACCTACGAGCAGTACTTC. As protein: CATQGTQRTYEQYF.

This clonotype has ten or more counts. The CDR3 nucleotides are TGTGCCAGCAGTTTGCGGACTAGCGGGGAAGAGACCCAGTACTTC. Its translation: CASSLRTSGEETQYF. The chain has TRBV12-3 or TRBV12-4 and TRBJ2-5; 12 bases match TRBD2. This CDR3 has 15 residues. The ends lost 3 bases at V and 3 bases at J; junction bases unmatched: 2.

The CDR3 reads CSASALGGAEETQYF. The CDR3 DNA sequence: TGCAGTGCTTCCGCCCTGGGGGGGGCAGAGGAGACCCAGTACTTC. The chain has TRBV20-1 and TRBJ2-5; tentative D call: TRBD2 (7 bases). Trimming stripped 5 bases from V and 5 bases from J, with 21 bases between. The CDR3 length is 15 residues. Germline loops: CDR1 DFQATT, CDR2 SNEGSKA (reference sequence).

This clonotype showed up many times. The genes are TRBV5-1 and TRBJ2-1; tentatively, D is TRBD1 (6 bases). V lost 4 bases, J lost 7 bases, and 15 bases lay in between. Germline V gives CDR1 SGHRS, CDR2 YFSETQ. CDR3 length: 14 residues. Here the CDR3 DNA reads TGCGCCAGCAGCCAGGGGAATACAATTAATGAGCAGTTCTTC. The encoded protein is CASSQGNTINEQFF.

On this clonotype itself: A much larger clone lies one base from this, so it may be a read error. This chain joins TRBV5-6 and TRBJ2-6, with D unclear. The CDR3 runs 13 residues. Germline CDR1 and CDR2: SGHDT and YYEEEE. The CDR3 bases are TGTGCCAGCAGTGGCCCTGGGGTCAACGTCCTGACTTTC. Translating gives CASSGPGVNVLTF.

This clonotype was seen ten or more times. V usage is TRBV5-5 and J usage is TRBJ1-2; the D gene is possibly TRBD1 (5 bases). The CDR3 extends over 13 amino acids. Germline CDR1 is SGHKS and CDR2 is YYEKEE (reference sequence). V was cut by 4 bases and J by 8 bases, with 15 bases left in between. The DNA of the CDR3 is TGTGCCAGCAGCCTCACCGGGGCGGGCGGCTACACCTTC. Residues: CASSLTGAGGYTF. Based on the CDR3 plus reference TRBV5-5 and TRBJ1-2, the full variable domain is DAGVTQSPTHLIKTRGQQVTLRCSPISGHKSVSWYQQVLGQGPQFIFQYYEKEERGRGNFPDRFSARQFPNYSSELNVNALLLGDSALYLCASSLTGAGGYTFGSGTRLTVV.